This entry is about one T cell receptor (beta chain). As yet, its antigen is unknown. Healthy HIV-negative adults with no recent acute infections or vaccinations were recruited as donors. Both subsets, CD45RA+ naive and CD45RA-negative memory, were split from the CD4+ cells. Measured with immunoSEQ multiplex PCR; TCRdb has only the in-frame clones, and not every one. The sample records a few million clones, approximately 93% being singletons. This sample was taken from a study of shared clonotypes between healthy human individuals. Study results and caveats: Among donors, clonotype sharing was expected to be affected by sequencing depth. With several donors compared, 4.5% to 6.5% of naive CD4 clonotypes were shared.

The V segment lost 3 bases and the J segment 8 bases; nucleotides outside the gene matches: 8. The germline V gene encodes CDR1 MNHNY and CDR2 SVGAGI (reference sequence). CDR3 size: 15 residues. The genes are TRBV6-6 and TRBJ2-2, with 8 positions matching TRBD2. The TCR comes from a man aged 18 to 30 in good health. Some clones in this sample may be carry-over from other donors' samples. The specimen was naive CD4+ T cells from PBMCs. Subset described: CD45RA+ positively selected. The CDR3 sequence: CASSYLGLAGGELFF. DNA for the CDR3: TGTGCCAGCAGTTATCTCGGACTAGCTGGTGGGGAGCTGTTTTTT.